The T cell receptor (beta chain) under discussion was sequenced for a study of CD8 T cells in ankylosing spondylitis (dated by TCRdb to 2017 to 2019). Concerning the study at large: To find TCR variants linked to disease, the study profiled T cell receptor beta repertoires in ankylosing spondylitis patients and healthy donors. In total, the full study cohort was made up of 95 to 110 healthy donors and 25 ankylosing spondylitis patients. Samples of peripheral blood were taken, and for ankylosing spondylitis patients, synovial fluid was collected as well.

Overall study outcomes, separate from this receptor: According to the report, matched synovial fluid samples from ankylosing spondylitis patients were significantly enriched for the disease-linked clones. A TCR beta motif of several highly homologous amino acid variants appeared characteristic of blood from ankylosing spondylitis patients. The disease-linked clones showed a CD8+ phenotype and occurred at relatively low frequencies in peripheral blood. Some TCR beta motif variants had previously been reported in synovial fluid and blood of reactive arthritis patients, which suggested common disease-initiation mechanisms.

From cysteine to phenylalanine, the CDR3 is 13 amino acids long. Just the 39-base CDR3 DNA is kept, in frame starting at base 1. At the junction V is shortened by 3 bases and J by 4 bases, with 9 bases in between. The listed sequencing device is Illumina HiSeq 2500. Quantitative 5'-RACE with molecular barcodes was used to prepare TCR beta libraries. In the paper's pipeline: A new computational method, built on a probabilistic model of VDJ rearrangement, was used to identify disease-linked TCR variants. TCRdb itself trimmed the public reads at Q25 with fastp, ran MiXCR and retained productive beta chains. Rows with a matching CDR3 protein are joined into one entry that keeps the most common DNA and genes. The V and J calls here are based on TCRdb, not the publication. The sample includes a few hundred thousand distinct CDR3 sequences, with approximately 20% observed a single time. The ten largest clones add up to less than 20% of the sample.

About this clonotype itself: No cognate antigen has been identified for it. Per-base quality was not reported, and no clone a single base away is much larger than it.

The sequence derives from a male donor with ankylosing spondylitis. The chain is encoded by TRBV12-3 or TRBV12-4 joined to TRBJ1-2; no D segment can be confidently identified. Sequencing was done on a sample of blood, either unsorted or a sorted T cell fraction (not recorded which). The CDR3 protein: CASSLGRAYGYTF. In nucleotide form, the sequence is TGTGCCAGCAGTTTGGGGAGAGCCTATGGCTACACCTTC.